This T cell receptor beta chain was sequenced in a study of spatial heterogeneity in lung cancer. Study outcomes and limitations: Expanded alpha and beta TCR counts within tumors tracked tumor mutation counts.

This clonotype is categorized as medium-sized. Its antigen remains unknown. The size of this beta chain means little, since it is a stray read in a library made for alpha chains. TCRdb analysed the 5' RACE reads with MiXCR anew, one entry per CDR3 protein. The sample consists of around 7,800 distinct CDR3 sequences, under 8.5% of them appearing once. The germline V and J ends were trimmed by 2 bases and 2 bases, with 6 bases remaining between them. The CDR3 has 13 amino acids. Germline lookup yields CDR1 LGHNA and CDR2 YNFKEQ. Time point described: sample taken at primary tumor resection. The gene calls are TRBV4-2 and TRBJ2-5, with D maybe TRBD1 (5 bases). The specimen was lung tumor tissue, collected at surgery. The clonotype was recovered from a male donor with early-stage non-small cell lung cancer. The CDR3 protein is CASSQRQQETQYF. Here the CDR3 DNA reads TGTGCCAGCAGCCAAAGACAGCAAGAGACCCAGTACTTC.